This T cell receptor beta chain was sequenced for a study of graft-versus-host responses after intestinal transplantation. This clone has just one count. What it recognizes is unknown. Germline values: CDR1 WSHSY, CDR2 SAAADI. V was clipped by 6 bases and J by 7 bases, with 18 bases between them. There are 14 residues in the CDR3. Clones were read by immunoSEQ multiplex PCR, and TCRdb kept only the in-frame ones, dropping some. The table records tens of thousands of clones, 91% of them present only once. This TCR was recovered from a human donor who received an intestinal transplant. The sample consisted of unstimulated CD8+ T cells sorted from spleen or lymph node cells, taken before intestinal transplant. The chain carries TRBV10-2 and TRBJ1-1; D is perhaps TRBD1 (5 bases). The CDR3 sequence is CASSPWGERVEAFF. Here the CDR3 DNA reads TGCGCCAGCAGCCCTTGGGGGGAACGTGTTGAAGCTTTCTTT.